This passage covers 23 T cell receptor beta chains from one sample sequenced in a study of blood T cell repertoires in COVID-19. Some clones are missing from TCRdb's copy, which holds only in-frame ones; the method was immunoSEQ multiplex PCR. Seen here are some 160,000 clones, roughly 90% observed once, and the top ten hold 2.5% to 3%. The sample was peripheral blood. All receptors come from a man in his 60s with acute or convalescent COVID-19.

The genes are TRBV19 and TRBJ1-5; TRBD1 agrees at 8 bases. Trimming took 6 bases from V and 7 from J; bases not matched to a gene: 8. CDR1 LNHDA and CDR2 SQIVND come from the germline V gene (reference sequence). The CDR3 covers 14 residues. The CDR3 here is CASSRGTGGQPQHF. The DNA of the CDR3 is TGTGCCAGTAGCCGGGGTACAGGGGGACAGCCCCAGCATTTT.

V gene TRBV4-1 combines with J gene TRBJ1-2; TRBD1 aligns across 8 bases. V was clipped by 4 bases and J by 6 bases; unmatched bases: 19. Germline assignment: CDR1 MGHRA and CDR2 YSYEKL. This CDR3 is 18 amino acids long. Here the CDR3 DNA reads TGCGCCAGCAGCCTAACGTTTTCGACAGGGGCCCAAGGTGATGGCTACACCTTC. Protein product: CASSLTFSTGAQGDGYTF.

CDR3 coding DNA: TGCGCCAGCAGCCAAGAAAGGGGGTTATCCTATTACGAGCAGTACTTC. Translated: CASSQERGLSYYEQYF. The chain has TRBV4-3 and TRBJ2-7; tentatively, D is TRBD1 (6 bases). There are 16 residues in the CDR3. V was trimmed by 0 bases and J by 4 bases, leaving 16 bases between them. CDR1 LGHNA and CDR2 YSLEER come from the germline V gene.

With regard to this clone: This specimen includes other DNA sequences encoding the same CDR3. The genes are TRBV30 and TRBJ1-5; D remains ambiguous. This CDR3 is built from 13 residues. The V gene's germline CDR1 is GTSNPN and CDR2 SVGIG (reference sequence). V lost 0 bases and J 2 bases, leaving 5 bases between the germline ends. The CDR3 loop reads CAWSVGGNQPQHF. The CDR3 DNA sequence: TGTGCCTGGAGTGTAGGAGGCAATCAGCCCCAGCATTTT.

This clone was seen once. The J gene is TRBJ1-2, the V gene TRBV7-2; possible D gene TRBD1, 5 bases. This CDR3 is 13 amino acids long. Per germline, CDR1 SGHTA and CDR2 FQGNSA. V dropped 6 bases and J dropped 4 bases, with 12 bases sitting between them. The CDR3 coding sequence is TGTGCCAGCAGTCCCAGGGATTTCTATGGCTACACCTTC. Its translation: CASSPRDFYGYTF.

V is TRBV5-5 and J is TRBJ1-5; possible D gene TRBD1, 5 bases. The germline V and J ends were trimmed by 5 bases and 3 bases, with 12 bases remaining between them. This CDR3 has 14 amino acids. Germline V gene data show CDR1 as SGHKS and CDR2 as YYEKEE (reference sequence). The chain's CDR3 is CASSPRDFNQPQHF. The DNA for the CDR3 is TGTGCCAGCAGTCCCCGGGACTTCAATCAGCCCCAGCATTTT.

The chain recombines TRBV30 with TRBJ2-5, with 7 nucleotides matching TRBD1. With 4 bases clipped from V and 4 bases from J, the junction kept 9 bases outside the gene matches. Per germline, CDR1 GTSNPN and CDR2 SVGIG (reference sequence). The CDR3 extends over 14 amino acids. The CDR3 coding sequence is TGTGCCTGGACCCTGGGGACAGTCCCAGAGACCCAGTACTTC. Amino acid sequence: CAWTLGTVPETQYF. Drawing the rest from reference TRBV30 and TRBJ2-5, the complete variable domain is SQTIHQWPATLVQPVGSPLSLECTVEGTSNPNLYWYRQAAGRGLQLLFYSVGIGQISSEVPQNLSASRPQDRQFILSSKKLLLSDSGFYLCAWTLGTVPETQYFGPGTRLLVL.

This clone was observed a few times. The CDR3 is CASSLTGVGYTF. The CDR3, as DNA: TGCGCCAGCAGCTTGACAGGGGTAGGCTACACCTTC. This rearrangement joins TRBV5-1 to TRBJ1-2; 7 bases agree with TRBD1. This CDR3 spans 12 amino acids. The V gene end was trimmed by 1 base and the J gene end by 8 bases; junction bases not matched to a gene: 2. Germline lookup yields CDR1 SGHRS and CDR2 YFSETQ.

CDR3 nucleotide sequence: TGCGCCAGCAGCTTGGTGGGACAGGGATATGAAAAACTGTTTTTT. Translation: CASSLVGQGYEKLFF. This rearrangement joins TRBV5-1 to TRBJ1-4; TRBD1 aligns across 9 bases. V shed 0 bases, J shed 6 bases, and the junction held 3 bases outside the gene matches. Per the germline V gene, CDR1 is SGHRS and CDR2 is YFSETQ. The CDR3 has 15 residues.

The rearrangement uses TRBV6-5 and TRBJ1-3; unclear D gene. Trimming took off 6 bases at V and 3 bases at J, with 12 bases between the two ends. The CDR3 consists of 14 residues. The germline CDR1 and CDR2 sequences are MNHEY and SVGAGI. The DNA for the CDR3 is TGTGCCAGCAGCTCCCGGGTGGATGGAAACACCATATATTTT. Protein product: CASSSRVDGNTIYF.

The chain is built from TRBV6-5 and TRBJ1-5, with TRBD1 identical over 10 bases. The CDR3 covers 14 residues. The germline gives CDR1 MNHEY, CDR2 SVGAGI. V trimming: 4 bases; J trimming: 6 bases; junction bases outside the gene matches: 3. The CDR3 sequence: CASSSGTGAQPQHF. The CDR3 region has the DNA TGTGCCAGCAGTTCCGGGACAGGGGCTCAGCCCCAGCATTTT.

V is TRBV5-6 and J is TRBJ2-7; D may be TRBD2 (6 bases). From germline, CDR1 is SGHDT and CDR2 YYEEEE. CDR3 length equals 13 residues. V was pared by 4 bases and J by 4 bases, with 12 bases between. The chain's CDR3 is CASSRGLPYEQYF. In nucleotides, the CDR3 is TGTGCCAGCAGCCGGGGACTCCCATACGAGCAGTACTTC.

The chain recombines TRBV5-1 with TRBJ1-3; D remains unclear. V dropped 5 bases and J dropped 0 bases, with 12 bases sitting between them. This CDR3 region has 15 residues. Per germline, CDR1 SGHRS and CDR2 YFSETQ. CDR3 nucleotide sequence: TGCGCCAGCAGTAAACTCCCGAGCTCTGGAAACACCATATATTTT. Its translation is CASSKLPSSGNTIYF.

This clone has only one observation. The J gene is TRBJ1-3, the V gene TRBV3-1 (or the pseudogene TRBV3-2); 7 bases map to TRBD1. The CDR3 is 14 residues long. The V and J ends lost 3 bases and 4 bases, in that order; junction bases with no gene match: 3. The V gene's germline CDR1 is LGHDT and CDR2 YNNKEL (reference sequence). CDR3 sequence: CASSQGQYGNTIYF. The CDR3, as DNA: TGTGCCAGCAGCCAGGGACAGTACGGAAACACCATATATTTT.

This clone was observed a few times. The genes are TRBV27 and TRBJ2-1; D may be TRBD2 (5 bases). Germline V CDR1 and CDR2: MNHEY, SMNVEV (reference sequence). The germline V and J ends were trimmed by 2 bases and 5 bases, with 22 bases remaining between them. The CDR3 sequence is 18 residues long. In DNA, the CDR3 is TGTGCCAGCAGTTTAGGTACTTCCCGGGCGGGCACCCACAATGAGCAGTTCTTC. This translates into CASSLGTSRAGTHNEQFF.

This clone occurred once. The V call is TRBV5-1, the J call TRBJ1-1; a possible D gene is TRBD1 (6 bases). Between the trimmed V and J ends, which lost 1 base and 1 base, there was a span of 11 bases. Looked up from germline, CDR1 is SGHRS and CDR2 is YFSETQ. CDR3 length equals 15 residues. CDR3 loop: CASSLRQDQNTEAFF. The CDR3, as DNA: TGCGCCAGCAGCTTGAGACAGGACCAGAACACTGAAGCTTTCTTT.

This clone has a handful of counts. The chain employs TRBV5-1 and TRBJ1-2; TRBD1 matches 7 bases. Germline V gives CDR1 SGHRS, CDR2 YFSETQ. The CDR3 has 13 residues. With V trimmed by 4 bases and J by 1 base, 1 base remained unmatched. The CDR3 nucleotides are TGCGCCAGCAGCCGGGACAGTAACTATGGCTACACCTTC. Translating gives CASSRDSNYGYTF.

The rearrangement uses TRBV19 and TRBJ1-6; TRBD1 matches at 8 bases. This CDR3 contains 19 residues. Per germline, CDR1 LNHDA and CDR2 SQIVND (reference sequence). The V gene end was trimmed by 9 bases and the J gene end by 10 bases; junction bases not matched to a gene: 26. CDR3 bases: TGTGCCAGGACAACCGAAATAGTGGACAGGGAGGCTTTCGGGTCACCCCTCCACTTT. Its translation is CARTTEIVDREAFGSPLHF. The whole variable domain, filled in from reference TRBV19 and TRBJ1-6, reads DGGITQSPKYLFRKEGQNVTLSCEQNLNHDAMYWYRQDPGQGLRLIYYSQIVNDFQKGDIAEGYSVSREKKESFPLTVTSAQKNPTAFYLCARTTEIVDREAFGSPLHFGNGTRLTVT.

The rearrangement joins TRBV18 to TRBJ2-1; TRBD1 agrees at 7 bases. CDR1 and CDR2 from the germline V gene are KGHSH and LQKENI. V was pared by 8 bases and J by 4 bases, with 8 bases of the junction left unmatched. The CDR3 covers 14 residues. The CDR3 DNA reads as TGTGCCAGCACCCCGGACAGGACGTACAATGAGCAGTTCTTC. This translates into CASTPDRTYNEQFF.

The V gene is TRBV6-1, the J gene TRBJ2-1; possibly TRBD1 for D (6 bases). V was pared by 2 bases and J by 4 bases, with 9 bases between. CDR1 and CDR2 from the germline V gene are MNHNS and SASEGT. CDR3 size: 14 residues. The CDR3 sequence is CASSEQGPYNEQFF. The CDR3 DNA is TGTGCCAGCAGTGAACAGGGGCCGTACAATGAGCAGTTCTTC.

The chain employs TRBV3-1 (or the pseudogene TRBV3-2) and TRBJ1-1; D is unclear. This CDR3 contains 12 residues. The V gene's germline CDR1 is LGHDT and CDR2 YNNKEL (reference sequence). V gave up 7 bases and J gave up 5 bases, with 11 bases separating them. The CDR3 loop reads CASTATGTEAFF. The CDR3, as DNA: TGTGCCAGCACCGCGACCGGGACTGAAGCTTTCTTT.

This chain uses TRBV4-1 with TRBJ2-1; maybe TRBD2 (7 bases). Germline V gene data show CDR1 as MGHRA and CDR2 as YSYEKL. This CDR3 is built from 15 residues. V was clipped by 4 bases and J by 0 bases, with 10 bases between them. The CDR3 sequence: CASSLGGPSYNEQFF. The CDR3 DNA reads TGCGCCAGCAGCCTGGGGGGGCCCTCCTACAATGAGCAGTTCTTC.

This CDR3 reads CASRTGQHTEAFF. CDR3 nucleotide sequence: TGTGCCAGCAGGACTGGACAGCACACTGAAGCTTTCTTT. The rearrangement links TRBV7-2 to TRBJ1-1; a possible D gene is TRBD1 (6 bases). Germline lookup yields CDR1 SGHTA and CDR2 FQGNSA. V was clipped by 6 bases and J by 3 bases, with 11 bases between them. This CDR3 spans 13 amino acids.